A selection of T cell receptor beta chains follows, all from one sample in a study of blood T cells in healthy people across ages. TCRdb recomputed calls from the 5' RACE reads with MiXCR, one row per CDR3 protein. This repertoire shows about 2 million distinct CDR3 sequences, just under 50% found once; its top ten account for more than 2%. What was sequenced was blood. Source of these receptors: a woman aged 40 to 50 in good health. Both conserved end residues are part of each CDR3. A D gene is named only where the DNA matches it firmly. Only part of the rows carry a size: once, few, many, or a class if the clone is expanded.

abundance,d_gene,v_gene,j_gene,CDR3aa,CDR3nt
.,.,TRBV29-1,TRBJ1-1,CSVDVGGGPGGNTEAFF,TGCAGCGTTGACGTCGGCGGGGGCCCTGGAGGCAACACTGAAGCTTTCTTT
.,TRBD2,TRBV5-1,TRBJ2-7,CASSFDRTSGYNEQYF,TGCGCCAGCAGCTTCGATAGGACTAGCGGGTACAATGAGCAGTACTTC
few,.,TRBV27,TRBJ2-3,CASSLTTASHTDTQYF,TGTGCCAGCAGTTTAACCACTGCGTCGCACACAGATACGCAGTATTTT
few,TRBD1,TRBV4-3,TRBJ1-2,CASSQVVLGQANYGYTF,TGCGCCAGCAGCCAAGTGGTCTTAGGACAGGCTAACTATGGCTACACCTTC
.,TRBD2,TRBV7-2,TRBJ2-3,CASSPRWGGSTDTQYF,TGTGCCAGCAGCCCAAGATGGGGGGGGAGCACAGATACGCAGTATTTT
few,TRBD1,TRBV10-3,TRBJ2-5,CAIGGGPDRGESAQYF,TGTGCCATCGGGGGTGGCCCCGACAGGGGTGAGTCGGCCCAGTACTTC
.,.,TRBV5-1,TRBJ2-5,CASSLAGSPQETQYF,TGCGCCAGCAGCTTGGCCGGGAGCCCCCAAGAGACCCAGTACTTC
.,.,TRBV7-2,TRBJ1-6,CASSLGAWRDNSPLHF,TGTGCCAGCAGCTTAGGGGCGTGGAGGGATAATTCACCCCTCCACTTT
.,.,TRBV7-9,TRBJ1-2,CASSKSLAEGYTF,TGTGCCAGCAGCAAAAGCCTTGCAGAGGGCTACACCTTC
.,.,TRBV7-6,TRBJ2-3,CASSLYGGRSTDTQYF,TGTGCCAGCAGCTTATATGGGGGCCGAAGCACAGATACGCAGTATTTT
many,.,TRBV6-2/TRBV6-3,TRBJ2-1,CASRGDSYNEQFF,TGTGCCAGCAGGGGGGACTCCTACAATGAGCAGTTCTTC
.,TRBD2,TRBV6-1,TRBJ2-3,CASSPDLAGSGVDTQYF,TGTGCCAGCAGCCCCGACCTAGCGGGTTCAGGGGTAGATACGCAGTATTTT
.,.,TRBV20-1,TRBJ2-3,CSASTSGPARFTDTQYF,TGCAGTGCTAGTACGAGCGGCCCTGCGAGGTTCACAGATACGCAGTATTTT
.,.,TRBV29-1,TRBJ1-1,CSGGTEAFF,TGCAGCGGAGGCACTGAAGCTTTCTTT
.,TRBD1,TRBV7-2,TRBJ2-3,CASSSGYPGQTFTQYF,TGTGCCAGCAGCTCGGGGTACCCGGGACAGACCTTTACGCAGTATTTT